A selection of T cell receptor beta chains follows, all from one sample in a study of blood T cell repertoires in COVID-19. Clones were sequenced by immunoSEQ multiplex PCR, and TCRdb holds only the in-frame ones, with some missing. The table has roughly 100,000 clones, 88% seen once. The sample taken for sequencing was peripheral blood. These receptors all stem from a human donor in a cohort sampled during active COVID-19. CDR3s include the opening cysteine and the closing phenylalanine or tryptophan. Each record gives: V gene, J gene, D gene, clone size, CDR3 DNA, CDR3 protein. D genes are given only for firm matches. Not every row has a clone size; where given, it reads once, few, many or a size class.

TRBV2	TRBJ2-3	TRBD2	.	TGTGCCAGCAGCTCGGGACTAGCGGGAGGGATAATACTCGATACGCAGTATTTT	CASSSGLAGGIILDTQYF
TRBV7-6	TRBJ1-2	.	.	TGTGCCAGCAGCCCCACGACAGGCTTCTATGGCTACACCTTC	CASSPTTGFYGYTF
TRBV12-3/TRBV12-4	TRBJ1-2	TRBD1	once	TGTGCCAGCAGTCCACAGGGGGGGCGAGGCTACACCTTC	CASSPQGGRGYTF
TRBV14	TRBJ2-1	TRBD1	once	TGTGCCAGCAGCTTCGGACAGGGGCGCCACAATGAGCAGTTCTTC	CASSFGQGRHNEQFF
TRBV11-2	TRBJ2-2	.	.	TGTGCCAGCAGCTTAGTGGGGCTTACTACCGGGGAGCTGTTTTTT	CASSLVGLTTGELFF
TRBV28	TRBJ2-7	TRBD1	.	TGTGCCAGCAGTACCGGGACAGGTTTTTACGAGCAGTACTTC	CASSTGTGFYEQYF
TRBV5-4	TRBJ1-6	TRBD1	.	TGTGCCAGCAGCTTGACGGGACAGGGGTCACCCCTCCACTTT	CASSLTGQGSPLHF
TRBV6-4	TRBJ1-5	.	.	TGTGCCAGCAGTGACCCCGACAGAACCAATCAGCCCCAGCATTTT	CASSDPDRTNQPQHF
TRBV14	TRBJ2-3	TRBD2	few	TGTGCCAGCAGCCAAGGAGGGGCTAGAGCGGGACCGTGGGGAGATACGCAGTATTTT	CASSQGGARAGPWGDTQYF
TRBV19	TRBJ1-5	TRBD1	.	TGTGCCAGTATTTCATCACAGGGGGCCGTTCAGCCCCAGCATTTT	CASISSQGAVQPQHF
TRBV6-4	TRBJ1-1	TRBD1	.	TGTGCCAGCAGAGAGGACAGGGGGACTGAAGCTTTCTTT	CASREDRGTEAFF
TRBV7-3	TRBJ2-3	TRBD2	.	TGTGCCAGCAGCTTAACTAGCGGGGGCCCCACAGATACGCAGTATTTT	CASSLTSGGPTDTQYF
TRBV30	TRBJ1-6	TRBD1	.	TGTGCCTGGAGTCCCTTCGCGGGACAGGGCGTTCCCCCCCTCCACTTT	CAWSPFAGQGVPPLHF
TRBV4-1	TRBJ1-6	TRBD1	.	TGCGCCAGCAGCCCGGGACAGGGTCCAGTCCATTCACCCCTCCACTTT	CASSPGQGPVHSPLHF
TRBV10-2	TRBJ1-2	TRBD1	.	TGCGCCAGCAGTGAGGGACAGGCTACTAACTATGGCTACACCTTC	CASSEGQATNYGYTF
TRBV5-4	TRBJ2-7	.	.	TGTGCCAGCAGGGCAGGGGAATCGCGCGAGCAGTACTTC	CASRAGESREQYF